The entry below describes one TCR beta chain. The PCR contained 60 Vbeta and 13 Jbeta primers. Sequencing used immunoSEQ multiplex PCR; TCRdb keeps in-frame clones, though not all of them. Altogether approximately 170,000 clones are present, roughly 80% being singletons, with the ten largest covering approximately 2.4%. The sample is drawn from a study of cytomegalovirus exposure and HLA in healthy donors. The CDR3 length is 13 residues. The germline V and J ends were trimmed by 4 bases and 8 bases, with 11 bases remaining between them. Looked up from germline, CDR1 is LNHDA and CDR2 is SQIVND (reference sequence).

The sequenced sample consisted of PBMCs. The chain is built from TRBV19 and TRBJ1-4, with D possibly being TRBD1 (6 bases). The TCR originated in a male donor in good health and CMV-seronegative. This CDR3 is CASSSRGREKLFF. The CDR3 nucleotides are TGTGCCAGTAGTAGCAGGGGACGGGAAAAACTGTTTTTT.